These 5 T cell receptor beta chains share one sample of origin, sequenced in a study of blood T cell repertoires in COVID-19 (dated by TCRdb to 2020 to 2022). To prepare the library, the immunoSEQ multiplex PCR assay was applied. TCRdb stores this immuneACCESS table with in-frame sequences only. Part of the clones is absent; in the studies checked, under half of the shortfall reflects unresolved V genes, and no reason is known for the rest. In this sample the table shows about 160,000 clones, approximately 86% of which occur a single time. The ten largest account for less than 5% of the sample. Sequencing input: PBMCs or T cells enriched from blood (not recorded which). These receptors all stem from a woman in her 40s who had been exposed to COVID-19.

This sequence joins TRBV28 and TRBJ2-7, with D unresolved. From germline, CDR1 is MDHEN and CDR2 SYDVKM. V dropped 6 bases and J dropped 2 bases, with 11 bases sitting between them. CDR3 length: 13 residues. CDR3 coding DNA: TGTGCCAGCAGGAGTAGAATAACCTACGAGCAGTACTTC. The encoded protein is CASRSRITYEQYF.

This clone came up once. The CDR3 reads CASSLGRDWNTEAFF. CDR3 sequence (DNA): TGTGCCAGCAGCTTGGGCAGGGACTGGAACACTGAAGCTTTCTTT. The chain combines TRBV7-9 with TRBJ1-1, with TRBD1 as a possible D gene (5 bases). Trimming took off 3 bases at V and 1 base at J, with 12 bases between the two ends. This CDR3 region has 15 residues. Germline assignment: CDR1 SEHNR and CDR2 FQNEAQ (reference sequence).

The chain combines TRBV14 with TRBJ2-3; D is ambiguous. From germline, CDR1 is SGHDN and CDR2 FVKESK. The CDR3 is made up of 14 amino acids. V dropped 1 base and J dropped 2 bases, with 7 bases sitting between them. The CDR3 DNA reads TGTGCCAGCAGCCAAGCCTTTAACACAGATACGCAGTATTTT. This gives the protein CASSQAFNTDTQYF.

This clone occurred once. The J gene is TRBJ2-7, the V gene TRBV7-9; 10 nucleotides agree with TRBD2. V lost 5 bases, J lost 6 bases, and 4 bases stayed unmatched. Germline V gene data show CDR1 as SEHNR and CDR2 as FQNEAQ (reference sequence). The CDR3 spans 13 residues. This CDR3 reads CASSPRTSGEQYF. The DNA for the CDR3 is TGTGCCAGCAGCCCCCGGACTAGCGGCGAGCAGTACTTC.

The chain is built from TRBV7-9 and TRBJ1-2; 8 bases fit TRBD1. This CDR3 is built from 14 residues. CDR1 and CDR2 (germline): SEHNR, FQNEAQ (reference sequence). The junction had 7 bases not matched to a gene; V was cut back by 2 bases and J by 8 bases. The CDR3 protein is CASSLSQGAKGYTF. The CDR3 DNA reads as TGTGCCAGCAGCTTAAGTCAGGGGGCGAAAGGCTACACCTTC.